This entry concerns a single T cell receptor beta chain. The antigen this receptor binds is unknown. No base quality values were provided; no much bigger clone lies one nucleotide off. The data were obtained in a study of shared clonotypes between healthy human individuals (dated by TCRdb to the early 2020s). The study in broad terms: The cohort included a few men and a couple of women between 18 and 49 years of age. Different laboratories and diverse techniques were used to prepare libraries and sequence TCR repertoires, to increase sequencing depth and limit assay-specific biases. For each donor, CD4 naive and CD4 memory were each given three plates, CD8 naive was given two plates, and CD8 memory was given one plate. Blood TCR repertoires of five healthy adults were deeply sequenced to estimate repertoire size and the extent of clonotype sharing between individuals. Per donor, leukapheresis produced somewhere between about 0.8 and 9.5 billion PBMCs. Broader findings and caveats from the paper: Compared with non-shared clonotypes, clonotypes shared by all four sorted-subset donors had higher generation probabilities. Estimated clonotype richness was generally larger for naive than for memory subsets. The small number of donors limited the genetic and exposure-history diversity represented. When several donors were compared, the shared fraction of clonotypes was about 5% for naive CD4, approximately 3.3% for naive CD8, 2% to 2.5% for memory CD4, and around 0.4% for memory CD8. Pairwise subsampling indicated that sequencing depth was expected to affect the degree of clonotype sharing among donors. Only blood was sampled, and tissue TCR repertoires likely differ from those in blood. Rarefaction of sorted-subset datasets indicated incomplete sequencing despite the large sequencing depth.

TCR CDR3 regions were amplified from genomic DNA by multiplex PCR using the deep immunoSEQ assay. Extracted genomic DNA from each cell subset was spread evenly across all wells of several immunoSEQ 96-well plates, with each plate serving as a replicate. For sorted subsets, each replicate PCR was loaded with approximately 190 ng genomic DNA, equivalent to 32,000 or so T cell genomes. The purified libraries were quantified using a Qubit 3.0 fluorometer, sized with a Bioanalyzer 2100, and then quantified again using the KAPA Library Quantification kit. A separate single-read 150-cycle Illumina NextSeq 550 flow cell was used to sequence each immunoSEQ 96-well plate. On the authors' methods: Because the immunoSEQ output held only junctional sequences and lacked quality scores, the filtering could not match the filtering applied to full-length reads. Sequences were annotated with PyIR, a Python wrapper for IgBLAST v1.9, and V/J genes and CDR3 were assigned using IMGT germline references. Reads were filtered out if the reads had weak V/J assignments (E-value above 1e-6), no CDR3, stop codons, out-of-frame junctions, or ambiguous translated residues. V3J clonotypes were defined as sequences sharing an identical inferred V gene, J gene, and CDR3 amino acid sequence. Percentage overlap between repertoires was computed as shared unique clonotypes divided by the size of the smaller repertoire. Richness of each repertoire was evaluated using RTK rarefaction, the Chao1 estimator, and Recon v2.1 estimates of unobserved clonotypes. Generation probabilities were computed with OLGA for all TCRbeta clonotypes obtained by the gDNA method from four donors. The source is immuneACCESS, and TCRdb retained only in-frame sequences with V and J called. Part of the clones is not carried over; for the studies checked, unresolved V genes explain less than half of this, and the remainder is unexplained. V, J and clone size are those of that table, while D and trimming were read from the DNA. The sample has hundreds of thousands of clones on record, around 96% of them singletons. The ten largest clones take up approximately 0.1% of the sample.

CD8 naive samples consisted of CD45RO-negative cells that were positively selected for CCR7, yielding a CD45RA+CCR7+ population without TemRA cells. The donors were healthy, HIV-negative adults with no recently reported acute infections or vaccinations. Every donor was a Caucasian adult living in Nashville, Tennessee, USA. Blood was collected by leukapheresis, and PBMCs were isolated by Ficoll-Histopaque density gradient centrifugation and then cryopreserved in liquid nitrogen vapor phase. Analytical flow cytometry was used to check the purity and quantity of each magnetically sorted T cell population. From each sorted fraction, genomic DNA was isolated and quantified by UV absorbance on a Nanodrop 2000c. The CDR3 runs 14 residues from the cysteine to the phenylalanine. CDR3 DNA only is kept here, 42 bases in frame from base 1. Via the germline V gene, CDR1 is WSHSY and CDR2 SAAADI. Cut back by 3 bases and 5 bases, the V and J ends lie 10 bases apart.

Source material: naive CD8+ T cells sorted from blood. This specimen's cell subset or site label, interpreted: CD45RA+CCR7+. The clonotype originates from a woman aged 30 to 39 in good health. The chain uses TRBV10-2 and TRBJ1-4; a confident D gene designation cannot be given. This receptor carries the CDR3 CASSDEGVNEKLFF. The DNA sequence reads TGCGCCAGCAGTGACGAGGGCGTCAATGAAAAACTGTTTTTT.